This T cell receptor beta chain was captured by sequencing in a study of blood T cell repertoires in COVID-19. Background on the study: Samples representing acute and convalescent COVID-19 were sourced from the United States, Italy and Spain.

The CDR3 totals 19 residues. Germline-derived CDR1 and CDR2 are SGHAT and FQNNGV. Trimming removed 0 bases from V and 5 bases from J; junction bases left unmatched: 9. TCRdb's copy holds only in-frame clones and misses some; the assay was immunoSEQ multiplex PCR. This sample has more than 100,000 clones, with roughly 80% found just once. Specimen: PBMCs or T cells enriched from blood (not recorded which). This TCR was recovered from a man aged 35-49 years with acute COVID-19. The chain uses TRBV11-2 and TRBJ2-3; the match to TRBD2 covers 15 bases. The CDR3 region is CASSLDQPGLAGGRDTQYF. The CDR3 bases are TGTGCCAGCAGCTTAGATCAGCCCGGACTAGCGGGGGGGCGAGATACGCAGTATTTT.